Sequencing of this T cell receptor beta chain was carried out in a study of blood T cell repertoires in COVID-19. The V and J ends lost 5 bases and 4 bases, in that order; junction bases with no gene match: 5. The CDR3 covers 14 residues. The germline CDR1 and CDR2 sequences are MNHEY and SMNVEV (reference sequence). Two consecutive negative NP/OP PCR tests, clearance, or resolved symptoms defined Cohort 3 recovery. This clone was picked up one time. Profiled with immunoSEQ multiplex PCR; TCRdb holds only in-frame clones, not every one. The table shows some 400,000 clones, with over 75% occurring only once.

The rearrangement uses TRBV27 and TRBJ2-3, with TRBD2 identical over 8 bases. The receptor was isolated from a man in his thirties or forties who had recovered from COVID-19. Sequenced material: PBMCs or T cells enriched from blood (not recorded which). The DNA for the CDR3 is TGTGCCAGCAGTAATCGGGGGGGCGCAGATACGCAGTATTTT. It yields the protein CASSNRGGADTQYF.